The rows below give T cell receptor beta chains drawn from one sample of a study of response to subunit inactivated influenza vaccine. TCRdb passed the RT-PCR reads through MiXCR, listing each CDR3 protein once. The table includes some 500,000 distinct CDR3 sequences, about 25% detected once. This specimen was CD4+ T cells sorted from PBMCs, taken 5 days after vaccination. These receptors came from a man in his fifties or sixties who received an inactivated influenza vaccine. CDR3s include the opening cysteine and the closing phenylalanine or tryptophan. The order of the fields is clone size, J gene, D gene, V gene, CDR3 DNA, CDR3 protein. A D gene is named only where the DNA matches it firmly. Rows give clone size only sometimes, using once, few, many, or a class for an expanded clone.

. TRBJ2-5 . TRBV6-5 TGTGCCAGCAGTTCTAGGGGATCCCAAGAGACCCAGTACTTC CASSSRGSQETQYF
few TRBJ2-1 . TRBV3-1 TGTGCCAGCAGCCGAACTAGCCATGAGCAGTTCTTC CASSRTSHEQFF
. TRBJ2-2 . TRBV4-3 TGCGCCAGCAGCCCAGCCCCGGGGACAAAGAACACCGGGGAGCTGTTTTTT CASSPAPGTKNTGELFF
. TRBJ2-5 . TRBV29-1 TGCAGCGTCTACGGGACTTACCAAGAGACCCAGTACTTC CSVYGTYQETQYF
. TRBJ2-7 . TRBV6-1 TGTGCCAGCAGATCGGGGGCCCCGATCTACGAGCAGTACTTC CASRSGAPIYEQYF
. TRBJ1-1 . TRBV10-3 TGTGCCATCAGTGAAACCTCGAACACTGAAGCTTTCTTT CAISETSNTEAFF
. TRBJ2-5 . TRBV29-1 TGCAGCGCCACGATTGGAGCCGGGCAAGAGACCCAGTACTTC CSATIGAGQETQYF
few TRBJ2-7 TRBD1 TRBV5-1 TGCGCCAGCAGCACCGGACAGGGTATGTACGAGCAGTACTTC CASSTGQGMYEQYF
. TRBJ2-3 . TRBV20-1 TGCAGTGCTGGGGGTGGGGGAACCGGGAAAGATACGCAGTATTTT CSAGGGGTGKDTQYF
few TRBJ2-5 . TRBV20-1 TGCAGTGCTAGCAACCCGGGACGAGAGACCCAGTACTTC CSASNPGRETQYF
. TRBJ1-4 . TRBV5-1 TGCGCCAGCAGCAAGGGACCGATTGCAACTAATGAAAAACTGTTTTTT CASSKGPIATNEKLFF
few TRBJ1-5 . TRBV10-3 TGTGCCATCAGTGAGTCGAGTCTTTATCTCCGCAATCAGCCCCAGCATTTT CAISESSLYLRNQPQHF
few TRBJ1-4 . TRBV20-1 TGCAGTGCTCCCAAGTCGGGGGAAAAACTGTTTTTT CSAPKSGEKLFF
. TRBJ2-2 . TRBV3-1 TGTGCCAGCAGCCCGTCGACAGGTAACGGGGAGCTGTTTTTT CASSPSTGNGELFF
. TRBJ2-2 TRBD2 TRBV5-6 TGTGCCAGCAGCTTGAGGCGGTTGGGGACTAGCGGGGGACACAACACCGGGGAGCTGTTTTTT CASSLRRLGTSGGHNTGELFF
many TRBJ2-7 . TRBV20-1 TGCAGTGCTAAGGTTGCTTATTTCGGGAGTGACTCCTACGAGCAGTACTTC CSAKVAYFGSDSYEQYF
. TRBJ2-7 . TRBV18 TGTGCCAGCTCACCAGGGCAGGGGTCGTCCGAGCAGTACTTC CASSPGQGSSEQYF
many TRBJ2-2 . TRBV6-5 TGTGCCAGCAGTTACACTAGCACGAACACCGGGGAGCTGTTTTTT CASSYTSTNTGELFF
few TRBJ2-3 TRBD2 TRBV12-3/TRBV12-4 TGTGCCAGCAGTTTTGCGGGGGGCTTGAGGACGCAGTATTTT CASSFAGGLRTQYF
. TRBJ2-7 TRBD1 TRBV12-3/TRBV12-4 TGTGCCAGCAGATACGGGACAGGGGGATCCTACGAGCAGTACTTC CASRYGTGGSYEQYF
. TRBJ2-5 . TRBV20-1 TGCAGTGCTAGTTTGGCAGGGGTGGTAGAGACCCAGTACTTC CSASLAGVVETQYF
once TRBJ1-1 . TRBV27 TGTGCCAGCAGTCCACGTACGAGGAACACTGAAGCTTTCTTT CASSPRTRNTEAFF
many TRBJ2-7 . TRBV7-2 TGTGCCAGCAGCTCTCGACAGGCAGCCTACGAGCAGTACTTC CASSSRQAAYEQYF
. TRBJ2-1 . TRBV6-2/TRBV6-3 TGTGCCAGCAGCCTCAAATTAGTGGGGGGAAGATCCTACAATGAGCAGTTCTTC CASSLKLVGGRSYNEQFF
few TRBJ2-1 . TRBV20-1 TGCAGTGCTAGAGATCAGGGAGCGGGTGAGCAGTTCTTC CSARDQGAGEQFF
few TRBJ2-5 TRBD2 TRBV7-2 TGTGCCAGCAGAGTCAGCGGGGGGGGGGAGACCCAGTACTTC CASRVSGGGETQYF
. TRBJ1-1 TRBD1 TRBV20-1 TGCAGTGCTAGAGTCCTTCGGACAGGGATGAACACTGAAGCTTTCTTT CSARVLRTGMNTEAFF
few TRBJ2-5 . TRBV12-3/TRBV12-4 TGTGCCAGCAGTTTAATTATGTCGCAAGAGACCCAGTACTTC CASSLIMSQETQYF
. TRBJ1-2 . TRBV6-2/TRBV6-3 TGTGCCAGCAGTCGACCGGTTGTGGGAATTGGCTACACCTTC CASSRPVVGIGYTF
few TRBJ2-1 TRBD2 TRBV10-3 TGTGCCATCAGTGGGGGAGCGGGAGCGAACAATGAGCAGTTCTTC CAISGGAGANNEQFF
few TRBJ1-3 . TRBV20-1 TGCGCCAAAGGAGAGACTGGAAACACCATATATTTT CAKGETGNTIYF
few TRBJ2-7 TRBD2 TRBV20-1 TGCAGTGCTAGGGGACTAGCGGGTTCCGGGGGGTTAGAGCAGTACTTC CSARGLAGSGGLEQYF
few TRBJ2-5 . TRBV3-1 TGTGCCAGCAGCCCGATTCCTTGGTCCAAGAGAGGAGAGACCCAGTACTTC CASSPIPWSKRGETQYF
. TRBJ1-5 . TRBV20-1 TGCAGTGCTAGAGAGGCGGGGGCTTTAGGTAGCAATCAGCCCCAGCATTTT CSAREAGALGSNQPQHF
. TRBJ2-4 TRBD2 TRBV15 TGTGCCACCAGCAGAGCCCTCCACGCCGGGGGGGACATTCAGTACTTC CATSRALHAGGDIQYF
. TRBJ2-1 . TRBV24-1 TGTGCCACCAGTGGGGCCAGCAGAGGGGCCCACAATGAGCAGTTCTTC CATSGASRGAHNEQFF
few TRBJ1-1 . TRBV7-2 TGTGCCAGCAGCTTAGTCCGTGCAGGTGTGAACACTGAAGCTTTCTTT CASSLVRAGVNTEAFF
few TRBJ2-1 TRBD1 TRBV12-3/TRBV12-4 TGTGCCAGCAGACAAGACAGGGGGCCTGAGCAGTTCTTC CASRQDRGPEQFF
. TRBJ1-5 . TRBV20-1 TGCAGTGCTCCGCTCGGGGGGAGCAATCAGCCCCAGCATTTT CSAPLGGSNQPQHF
many TRBJ2-5 TRBD1 TRBV7-2 TGTGCCAGCACCAGAGACAGGGGGGGAGAAGAGACCCAGTACTTC CASTRDRGGEETQYF
. TRBJ2-1 TRBD2 TRBV28 TGTGCCAGCAGCCTCTCCGGGACTAGGGGTGGAAATGAGCAGTTCTTC CASSLSGTRGGNEQFF
. TRBJ2-7 . TRBV4-3 TGCGCCAGCAGCGCCCGCCCAGACCACTACGAGCAGTACTTC CASSARPDHYEQYF
. TRBJ2-7 . TRBV29-1 TGCAGCGTTCGTGAGGGCGAGCAGTACTTC CSVREGEQYF
few TRBJ1-6 TRBD1 TRBV29-1 TGCAGCGTGGCAGGGGGCCCTAATTCACCCCTCCACTTT CSVAGGPNSPLHF
few TRBJ2-5 . TRBV24-1 TGTGCCACCAGTGATCAAGGGGACCAAGAGACCCAGTACTTC CATSDQGDQETQYF
. TRBJ2-1 . TRBV19 TGTGCCAGTAAATCGGGGCATTTGGACTACAATGAGCAGTTCTTC CASKSGHLDYNEQFF
. TRBJ2-5 TRBD2 TRBV3-1 TGTGCCAGCAGCCTCCGGACTAGCGGGAGTAAGGAGACCCAGTACTTC CASSLRTSGSKETQYF
. TRBJ2-2 . TRBV5-1 TGCGCCAGCAGCCCTAGGGTTTTACAGGCAATGATCCCGAACACCGGGGAGCTGTTTTTT CASSPRVLQAMIPNTGELFF
few TRBJ2-1 . TRBV20-1 TGCAGTGCTGAAGAGAGTGCATGGGAGCAGTTCTTC CSAEESAWEQFF
. TRBJ2-7 . TRBV20-1 TGCAGTGCTGGACCCCTTGGAGCTGCCACGGGGCCCCTATTCTACGAGCAGTACTTC CSAGPLGAATGPLFYEQYF
. TRBJ2-1 . TRBV2 TGTGCCAGCAGTGAAGTACGGACCGGACTGTTCTTC CASSEVRTGLFF
. TRBJ2-7 . TRBV7-7 TGTGCCAGCAGCATGGAGGCAGGGAGCTCCTACGAGCAGTACTTC CASSMEAGSSYEQYF
few TRBJ2-3 . TRBV7-2 TGTGCCAGCAGCTTAGCGTTGAGACTAGTAGTACGAGATACGCAGTATTTT CASSLALRLVVRDTQYF
few TRBJ1-5 TRBD1 TRBV12-3/TRBV12-4 TGTGCCAGCAGTACAGGGGGGTATCAGCCCCAGCATTTT CASSTGGYQPQHF
few TRBJ2-7 . TRBV28 TGTGCCAGCAGGGGGGCTAATCAGTACTTC CASRGANQYF
. TRBJ1-1 . TRBV29-1 TGCAGCGTTGGGGTTGGCAGGGAAGCTTTCTTT CSVGVGREAFF
. TRBJ2-2 TRBD2 TRBV5-1 TGCGCCAGCAGCTTGACCTTTAGCGGGGGCGCCAACACCGGGGAGCTGTTTTTT CASSLTFSGGANTGELFF
. TRBJ2-7 . TRBV28 TGTGCCAGCAGCCCCGAACAGGAACCCTACGAGCAGTACTTC CASSPEQEPYEQYF
few TRBJ1-5 . TRBV7-2 TGTGCCAGCAGCTTAGACGCAGATCAGCCCCAGCATTTT CASSLDADQPQHF
. TRBJ2-5 . TRBV10-3 TGTGCCATCAGTGAGGCAGGGGCCCAAGAGACCCAGTACTTC CAISEAGAQETQYF